This entry lists 23 T cell receptor beta chains sequenced from one sample in a study of blood T cell repertoires in COVID-19 (dated by TCRdb to 2019 to 2021). Libraries were built with the immunoSEQ multiplex PCR assay. TCRdb carries this immuneACCESS record with in-frame sequences only. Its versions omit some clonotypes, under half of them owing to an unresolved V gene in the studies checked, with the rest unexplained. Across this sample there are some 120,000 clones, with around 90% seen only once. The top ten hold 3.5% to 5.5% of the sample. The sequenced sample consisted of peripheral blood. The receptors were sampled from a man aged 60-69 years with COVID-19, enrolled during active disease.

The V call is TRBV19, the J call TRBJ1-2, with 7 bases lining up with TRBD1. The germline CDR1 and CDR2 sequences are LNHDA and SQIVND (reference sequence). The CDR3 totals 13 residues. V lost 6 bases to trimming and J lost 4 bases; unmatched junction nucleotides: 5. The chain's CDR3 is CASRMTGSYGYTF. The CDR3, as DNA: TGTGCCAGTAGGATGACAGGGAGCTATGGCTACACCTTC.

V usage is TRBV5-1 and J usage is TRBJ2-7; TRBD1 might be the D (6 bases). This CDR3 comprises 15 residues. CDR1 and CDR2 (germline): SGHRS, YFSETQ. V dropped 0 bases and J dropped 0 bases, with 10 bases sitting between them. CDR3 in DNA: TGCGCCAGCAGCTTGGAGGAAGGGGGCTCCTACGAGCAGTACTTC. Its protein product is CASSLEEGGSYEQYF.

The chain uses TRBV2 and TRBJ2-1, with 8 bases aligning to TRBD2. J was trimmed by 0 bases and V by 6 bases; bases with no gene match: 4. This CDR3 is 15 amino acids long. Germline CDR1 reads SNHLY; CDR2 reads FYNNEI. The CDR3 here is CASSRTSSSYNEQFF. The CDR3 coding sequence is TGTGCCAGCAGCCGGACTAGCAGCTCCTACAATGAGCAGTTCTTC. Looking up the rest from reference TRBV2 and TRBJ2-1 gives the full variable domain: EPEVTQTPSHQVTQMGQEVILRCVPISNHLYFYWYRQILGQKVEFLVSFYNNEISEKSEIFDDQFSVERPDGSNFTLKIRSTKLEDSAMYFCASSRTSSSYNEQFFGPGTRLTVL.

The J gene is TRBJ2-5, the V gene TRBV19; 9 positions agree with TRBD1. J gave up 4 bases and V 10 bases, and 7 bases lay outside the gene matches. Germline V gives CDR1 LNHDA, CDR2 SQIVND (reference sequence). The CDR3 has 13 residues. Here the CDR3 DNA reads TGTGCCACCAAAACAGGGGGCTTAGAGACCCAGTACTTC. This sequence encodes CATKTGGLETQYF.

The gene calls are TRBV5-1 and TRBJ2-1; TRBD2 is a possible D gene (5 bases). The V gene's germline CDR1 is SGHRS and CDR2 YFSETQ. The germline V and J ends were trimmed by 0 bases and 7 bases, with 14 bases remaining between them. There are 15 residues in the CDR3. The CDR3 DNA reads as TGCGCCAGCAGCTTGGGGACTCCTTCGGCGAATGAGCAGTTCTTC. Protein sequence: CASSLGTPSANEQFF. Supplemented by reference TRBV5-1 and TRBJ2-1, the full variable domain reads KAGVTQTPRYLIKTRGQQVTLSCSPISGHRSVSWYQQTPGQGLQFLFEYFSETQRNKGNFPGRFSGRQFSNSRSEMNVSTLELGDSALYLCASSLGTPSANEQFFGPGTRLTVL.

The V gene is TRBV14, the J gene TRBJ2-1, with 7 bases aligning to TRBD1. The germline gives CDR1 SGHDN, CDR2 FVKESK. The CDR3 loop spans 16 amino acids. V was clipped by 3 bases and J by 4 bases; unmatched bases: 9. The DNA of the CDR3 is TGTGCCAGCAGCCAGCCCCGACAGGGCTGGTACAATGAGCAGTTCTTC. Translated, it gives CASSQPRQGWYNEQFF.

This clone was found once. V gene TRBV9 combines with J gene TRBJ1-5, with D hard to call. V dropped 0 bases and J dropped 3 bases, with 16 bases sitting between them. The CDR3 consists of 17 residues. CDR1 is SGDLS and CDR2 is YYNGEE in the germline V gene. In DNA, the CDR3 is TGTGCCAGCAGCGTAGGTTCAAGTCCAGATATCAATCAGCCCCAGCATTTT. This codes for CASSVGSSPDINQPQHF.

The chain is built from TRBV5-1 and TRBJ2-5; D is undetermined. CDR3 length equals 15 residues. Germline loops: CDR1 SGHRS, CDR2 YFSETQ. The V gene lost 0 bases and the J gene lost 5 bases, with 14 bases spanning the gap. This CDR3 reads CASSLGVSAEETQYF. In DNA, the CDR3 is TGCGCCAGCAGCTTGGGAGTCAGTGCGGAGGAGACCCAGTACTTC.

This chain links TRBV7-9 with TRBJ2-7; 7 nucleotides line up with TRBD1. The germline CDR1 and CDR2 sequences are SEHNR and FQNEAQ (reference sequence). This CDR3 region has 14 residues. V gave up 5 bases and J gave up 0 bases; unmatched junction bases: 4. CDR3 sequence (DNA): TGTGCCAGCAGCGAACAGGGGAACTCCTACGAGCAGTACTTC. Translation: CASSEQGNSYEQYF.

This clone appeared once. The chain combines TRBV19 with TRBJ1-5; 7 nucleotides line up with TRBD1. This CDR3 has 14 amino acids. V gave up 5 bases and J gave up 5 bases; unmatched junction bases: 6. Germline CDR1 and CDR2: LNHDA and SQIVND (reference sequence). CDR3 loop: CASSSRQGDQPQHF. The CDR3 nucleotides are TGTGCCAGTAGTTCAAGACAGGGAGATCAGCCCCAGCATTTT.

The rearrangement uses TRBV18 and TRBJ1-2; D may be TRBD1 (6 bases). There are 16 residues in the CDR3. V was clipped by 3 bases and J by 6 bases, with 20 bases between them. Germline-derived CDR1 and CDR2 are KGHSH and LQKENI. The CDR3 here is CASSPPEGTGMDGYTF. The CDR3 DNA reads as TGTGCCAGCTCACCTCCGGAAGGCACAGGGATGGATGGCTACACCTTC.

This rearrangement joins TRBV19 to TRBJ2-5; 11 nucleotides align to TRBD1. The CDR3 extends over 14 amino acids. V dropped 8 bases and J dropped 5; count of bases not matched to a gene: 7. Looked up from germline, CDR1 is LNHDA and CDR2 is SQIVND (reference sequence). The CDR3 sequence: CASSRTGGFETQYF. CDR3 coding DNA: TGTGCCAGTTCCAGGACAGGGGGCTTTGAGACCCAGTACTTC.

The chain combines TRBV24-1 with TRBJ1-5, with 8 bases lining up with TRBD1. V shed 2 bases, J shed 0 bases, and the junction held 2 bases outside the gene matches. Germline V gene data show CDR1 as KGHDR and CDR2 as SFDVKD. The CDR3 length is 16 residues. The CDR3 coding sequence is TGTGCCACCAGTGATTCGCAGGGGGCTAGCAATCAGCCCCAGCATTTT. It encodes CATSDSQGASNQPQHF.

The rearrangement links TRBV18 to TRBJ1-1; the D gene is possibly TRBD1 (5 bases). Trimming cost V 2 bases and J 3 bases, with 10 bases left between them. CDR1 is KGHSH and CDR2 is LQKENI in the germline V gene. The CDR3 sequence is 14 residues long. The CDR3 is CASSPAGRYTEAFF. CDR3 bases: TGTGCCAGCTCACCAGCGGGACGGTACACTGAAGCTTTCTTT.

V is TRBV2 and J is TRBJ2-7, with 8 bases that match TRBD1. CDR1 and CDR2 (germline): SNHLY, FYNNEI. The CDR3 runs 14 residues. With 8 bases clipped from V and 6 bases from J, the junction kept 12 bases outside the gene matches. For the CDR3, the DNA is TGTGCCAGCCAGCCGGGACAGGATTGGGGCGAGCAGTACTTC. This translates into CASQPGQDWGEQYF.

The rearrangement uses TRBV30 and TRBJ2-5; 8 bases agree with TRBD2. Germline CDR1 GTSNPN, CDR2 SVGIG (reference sequence). This CDR3 has 16 residues. V was pared by 1 base and J by 4 bases, with 11 bases of the junction left unmatched. The CDR3 is CAWSATGTRRAETQYF. The DNA for the CDR3 is TGTGCCTGGAGTGCCACCGGGACTAGGAGGGCAGAGACCCAGTACTTC.

The chain links TRBV24-1 to TRBJ2-7; D remains unclear. The V and J ends lost 1 base and 6 bases respectively, with 3 bases between them. Germline V gives CDR1 KGHDR, CDR2 SFDVKD. There are 11 residues in the CDR3. This CDR3 reads CATSDFIEQYF. The CDR3, as DNA: TGTGCCACCAGTGATTTTATCGAGCAGTACTTC.

The chain is built from TRBV3-1 (or the pseudogene TRBV3-2) and TRBJ1-2, with TRBD1 identical over 7 bases. The length of the CDR3 is 14 residues. The V gene's germline CDR1 is LGHDT and CDR2 YNNKEL (reference sequence). V trimming: 5 bases; J trimming: 13 bases; junction bases outside the gene matches: 16. CDR3 in DNA: TGTGCCAGCAGCAAAGGCAGTACAGGGGCTAGACGCACCTTC. It codes for CASSKGSTGARRTF.

This chain uses TRBV3-1 (or the pseudogene TRBV3-2) with TRBJ1-5; D is uncertain. The length of the CDR3 is 14 residues. Deletions cut 3 bases from V and 4 bases from J, with 10 bases between. CDR1 is LGHDT, CDR2 YNNKEL, per germline (reference sequence). The CDR3 here is CASSQYQDNQPQHF. The CDR3, as DNA: TGTGCCAGCAGCCAGTATCAGGATAATCAGCCCCAGCATTTT.

This rearrangement joins TRBV12-3 or TRBV12-4 to TRBJ2-5; D ambiguous. V dropped 5 bases and J dropped 6 bases, with 13 bases sitting between them. This CDR3 contains 13 residues. The CDR3 nucleotides are TGTGCCAGCAGTAGACTCGAGAGTCAGACCCAGTACTTC. This sequence encodes CASSRLESQTQYF.

The chain couples TRBV5-6 to TRBJ1-5, with a weak D call TRBD1 (6 bases). CDR3 length: 14 residues. Germline assignment: CDR1 SGHDT and CDR2 YYEEEE. Trimming removed 5 bases at V and 5 bases at J, with 14 bases between. The DNA for the CDR3 is TGTGCCAGCAGGGTGTGGGGGCTAGATCAGCCCCAGCATTTT. It encodes CASRVWGLDQPQHF.

The chain combines TRBV24-1 with TRBJ1-2; 8 bases fit TRBD1. This CDR3 is 14 amino acids long. V was pared by 1 base and J by 8 bases, with 5 bases of the junction left unmatched. Germline-derived CDR1 and CDR2 are KGHDR and SFDVKD. This CDR3 is CATSDFTGGRGYTF. CDR3 DNA sequence: TGTGCCACCAGTGATTTCACAGGGGGTCGGGGCTACACCTTC.

The J gene is TRBJ1-1, the V gene TRBV6-5; no clear D. V shed 2 bases and J shed 8 bases, with 15 bases lying between them. This CDR3 contains 14 residues. Germline-derived CDR1 and CDR2 are MNHEY and SVGAGI. CDR3 sequence: CASSYRTLGGEAFF. The CDR3 DNA reads TGTGCCAGCAGTTACCGTACCCTAGGAGGAGAAGCTTTCTTT.